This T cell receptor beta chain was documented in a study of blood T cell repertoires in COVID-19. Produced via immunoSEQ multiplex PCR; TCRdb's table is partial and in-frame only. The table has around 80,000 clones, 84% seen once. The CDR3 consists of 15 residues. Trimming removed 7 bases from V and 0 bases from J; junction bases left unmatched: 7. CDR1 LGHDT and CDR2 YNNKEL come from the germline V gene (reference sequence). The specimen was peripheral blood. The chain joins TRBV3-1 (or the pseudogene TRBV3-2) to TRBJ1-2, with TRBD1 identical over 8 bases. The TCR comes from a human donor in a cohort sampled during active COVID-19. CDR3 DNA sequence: TGTGCCAGCAAGTACGGACAGGGTTCTAACTATGGCTACACCTTC. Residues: CASKYGQGSNYGYTF.